In this sample, the clone carrying this T cell receptor beta chain turned up once. Libraries were prepared by immunoSEQ multiplex PCR; TCRdb keeps only in-frame clonotypes and omits some of them. The data show tens of thousands of clones, approximately 86% seen once. The data belong to a study of blood T cell repertoires in COVID-19. Turning to the study itself: Material from acute and convalescent COVID-19 was sourced from the United States, Italy and Spain.

The CDR3 totals 17 residues. Germline loops: CDR1 SGDLS, CDR2 YYNGEE. Deletions cut 0 bases from V and 8 bases from J, with 23 bases between. The specimen was peripheral blood. The TCR sequence derives from a man in his fifties or sixties with acute or convalescent COVID-19. The chain combines TRBV9 with TRBJ1-2; possibly TRBD1 for D (6 bases). The CDR3 DNA reads TGTGCCAGCAGCGTAGATGGCGGGGGCGGGAGTCTAGCGGGCTACACCTTC. Protein: CASSVDGGGGSLAGYTF.